These T cell receptor beta chains were read from a single sample in a study of blood T cell repertoires in COVID-19. Clones were sequenced by immunoSEQ multiplex PCR, and TCRdb holds only the in-frame ones, with some missing. The sample records 200,000 to 250,000 clones, approximately 91% being singletons. Sequenced input: peripheral blood. The source is a woman aged 40 to 50 with acute or convalescent COVID-19. The CDR3 runs from the conserved cysteine through the conserved F or W. The D gene is left open where the match is weak. Expanded clones get a size class; other rows say once, few or many, or leave the size out.

j_call	v_call	clone_size	cdr3_length	d_call	cdr3_aa	cdr3_nt
TRBJ1-1	TRBV9	.	15	TRBD1	CASSTNRQGSTEAFF	TGTGCCAGCAGCACCAACCGACAGGGAAGCACTGAAGCTTTCTTT
TRBJ1-5	TRBV2	.	15	TRBD1	CASSMDRASNQPQHF	TGTGCCAGCAGTATGGACAGGGCTAGCAATCAGCCCCAGCATTTT
TRBJ1-2	TRBV19	.	15	.	CASSAYRALNYGYTF	TGTGCCAGTAGTGCCTACAGGGCCCTTAACTATGGCTACACCTTC
TRBJ1-1	TRBV9	.	14	.	CASSVELLNTEAFF	TGTGCCAGCAGCGTAGAACTCTTGAACACTGAAGCTTTCTTT
TRBJ1-4	TRBV12-5	.	15	.	CASGLVPNQAEKLFF	TGTGCTAGTGGTTTGGTACCCAATCAGGCTGAAAAACTGTTTTTT
TRBJ1-6	TRBV10-2	.	15	.	CASSVQSSYNSPLHF	TGCGCCAGCAGTGTACAGAGCTCCTATAATTCACCCCTCCACTTT
TRBJ1-4	TRBV5-3	once	18	TRBD1	CARSPGTGGGTECEKLFF	TGTGCCAGAAGCCCGGGGACAGGGGGTGGGACAGAATGCGAAAAACTGTTTTTT
TRBJ2-3	TRBV5-6	.	15	.	CASSLPGRSTDTQYF	TGTGCCAGCAGCTTACCCGGGAGAAGCACAGATACGCAGTATTTT
TRBJ2-1	TRBV10-3	.	12	.	CAISVQESEQFF	TGTGCCATCAGCGTACAGGAAAGTGAGCAGTTCTTC
TRBJ1-1	TRBV13	.	16	.	CASSTRGAPRGTEAFF	TGTGCCAGCAGCACCCGGGGGGCGCCTCGGGGCACTGAAGCTTTCTTT
TRBJ2-1	TRBV20-1	.	11	.	CSAREGRDQFF	TGCAGTGCTAGAGAGGGGCGAGATCAGTTCTTC
TRBJ1-4	TRBV5-1	.	15	TRBD1	CASSGTGGPNEKLFF	TGCGCCAGCAGCGGAACAGGGGGTCCTAATGAAAAACTGTTTTTT
TRBJ2-2	TRBV5-1	.	18	TRBD2	CASSLKVAGAQNTGELFF	TGCGCCAGCAGCTTGAAGGTAGCGGGGGCCCAGAACACCGGGGAGCTGTTTTTT
TRBJ1-1	TRBV11-3	.	13	.	CASSPVENTEAFF	TGTGCCAGCAGCCCGGTTGAGAACACTGAAGCTTTCTTT
TRBJ2-1	TRBV7-2	.	13	.	CASSLGLNNEQFF	TGTGCCAGCAGCTTAGGACTTAACAATGAGCAGTTCTTC
TRBJ1-5	TRBV29-1	.	14	TRBD1	CSVADRGLDQPQHF	TGCAGCGTTGCCGACAGGGGGCTAGATCAGCCCCAGCATTTT
TRBJ1-2	TRBV12-5	.	12	.	CASGRDIIGYTF	TGTGCTAGTGGTAGGGACATTATCGGCTACACCTTC
TRBJ1-2	TRBV7-8	.	17	TRBD1	CASSLEWYSGQGGGYTF	TGTGCCAGCAGCCTAGAATGGTATTCCGGACAGGGTGGTGGCTACACCTTC
TRBJ2-5	TRBV3-1/TRBV3-2	once	15	TRBD2	CASSQGLAGVETQYF	TGTGCCAGCAGCCAAGGACTAGCGGGGGTCGAGACCCAGTACTTC
TRBJ1-1	TRBV19	.	15	.	CASSKDDRWNTEAFF	TGTGCCAGTAGTAAAGATGACAGATGGAACACTGAAGCTTTCTTT
TRBJ2-3	TRBV14	.	17	TRBD2	CASSQGRLASYTDTQYF	TGTGCCAGCAGCCAGGGAAGACTAGCCTCCTACACAGATACGCAGTATTTT
TRBJ2-2	TRBV11-2	.	15	TRBD2	CASSVRRGKTGELFF	TGTGCCAGCAGCGTAAGGCGGGGGAAAACCGGGGAGCTGTTTTTT
TRBJ1-2	TRBV4-1	few	15	.	CASSQLWTENYGYTF	TGCGCCAGCAGCCAACTTTGGACAGAAAACTATGGCTACACCTTC
TRBJ2-4	TRBV28	once	12	.	CASFSGSHIQYF	TGTGCCAGCTTTTCAGGTTCACACATTCAGTACTTC
TRBJ1-2	TRBV18	.	13	.	CASSPSRGRGYTF	TGTGCCAGCTCACCAAGCCGGGGGAGAGGCTACACCTTC
TRBJ1-5	TRBV19	.	15	.	CASSIRQGNNQPQHF	TGTGCCAGTAGTATTCGCCAGGGGAATAATCAGCCCCAGCATTTT
TRBJ1-5	TRBV7-6	.	13	.	CASSDSTNQPQHF	TGTGCCAGCAGCGACAGTACGAATCAGCCCCAGCATTTT
TRBJ2-5	TRBV15	.	14	.	CATSRGSSLETQYF	TGTGCCACCAGCAGAGGCTCGAGTCTGGAGACCCAGTACTTC
TRBJ2-5	TRBV9	.	16	.	CASSVSPAPGGETQYF	TGTGCCAGCAGCGTATCCCCTGCCCCTGGGGGGGAGACCCAGTACTTC
TRBJ1-4	TRBV5-1	once	21	TRBD1	CASSPSWGGQGRSSANEKLFF	TGCGCCAGCAGCCCCTCCTGGGGGGGACAGGGAAGATCCTCCGCTAATGAAAAACTGTTTTTT
TRBJ1-5	TRBV9	once	13	.	CASSVGGDKPQHF	TGTGCCAGCAGCGTAGGGGGGGATAAGCCCCAGCATTTT
TRBJ1-2	TRBV14	.	15	.	CASSQEGSVDYGYTF	TGTGCCAGCAGCCAAGAGGGCAGTGTGGACTATGGCTACACCTTC
TRBJ1-1	TRBV7-8	.	16	.	CASLGGGRIPNTEAFF	TGTGCCAGCCTAGGCGGGGGCCGGATTCCAAACACTGAAGCTTTCTTT
TRBJ2-1	TRBV7-3	once	15	TRBD2	CASSTGGGSYNEQFF	TGTGCCAGCAGCACCGGCGGGGGTTCCTACAATGAGCAGTTCTTC
TRBJ1-6	TRBV19	.	13	.	CATRPQVNSPLHF	TGTGCCACCCGCCCTCAGGTTAATTCACCCCTCCACTTT
TRBJ1-2	TRBV19	.	15	.	CASSTRPREDYGYTF	TGTGCCAGTAGTACCCGACCCCGGGAGGACTATGGCTACACCTTC
TRBJ1-5	TRBV6-5	.	15	.	CASAPRGYSNQPQHF	TGTGCCAGCGCCCCCCGGGGTTATAGCAATCAGCCCCAGCATTTT
TRBJ2-2	TRBV19	.	17	TRBD2	CASSRFRGELNTGELFF	TGTGCCAGTAGTAGGTTTCGGGGGGAACTGAACACCGGGGAGCTGTTTTTT
TRBJ1-1	TRBV11-3	.	13	.	CASSLARGTEAFF	TGTGCCAGCAGCTTAGCCAGGGGCACTGAAGCTTTCTTT
TRBJ2-1	TRBV5-5	.	17	TRBD1	CASSSNNPGTAYNEQFF	TGTGCCAGCAGCTCCAACAACCCCGGGACAGCCTACAATGAGCAGTTCTTC
TRBJ1-1	TRBV10-3	once	15	TRBD1	CAISERDRGQPEAFF	TGTGCCATCAGTGAGCGGGACAGGGGGCAGCCTGAAGCTTTCTTT
TRBJ1-4	TRBV7-7	.	15	TRBD1	CASTSWDRGSEKLFF	TGTGCCAGCACCTCCTGGGACAGGGGAAGTGAAAAACTGTTTTTT
TRBJ2-2	TRBV18	.	17	.	CASSSPQLNRNTGELFF	TGTGCCAGCTCCTCACCACAACTGAACAGGAACACCGGGGAGCTGTTTTTT
TRBJ1-5	TRBV9	.	17	.	CASSVGIGALGNQPQHF	TGTGCCAGCAGCGTAGGCATAGGGGCGCTGGGCAATCAGCCCCAGCATTTT
TRBJ2-6	TRBV5-8	.	16	TRBD1	CASSSQGATGANVLTF	TGTGCCAGCAGCTCACAGGGGGCGACTGGGGCCAACGTCCTGACTTTC
TRBJ1-2	TRBV5-4	.	16	.	CASSLDHRHIIYGYTF	TGTGCCAGCAGCTTGGATCACAGACACATCATCTATGGCTACACCTTC
TRBJ1-2	TRBV19	.	13	.	CASSLTTNYGYTF	TGTGCCAGTAGCCTGACAACGAACTATGGCTACACCTTC
TRBJ1-5	TRBV11-2	.	16	.	CASSLGGTGWNQPQHF	TGTGCCAGCAGCTTAGGGGGCACAGGGTGGAATCAGCCCCAGCATTTT
TRBJ2-2	TRBV5-1	.	20	TRBD2	CASRPPWGTSGGSSSGELFF	TGCGCCAGCAGACCCCCATGGGGGACTAGCGGGGGGTCTTCTTCCGGGGAGCTGTTTTTT
TRBJ1-1	TRBV5-1	.	14	TRBD1	CASGEGGGDTEAFF	TGCGCCAGCGGCGAAGGGGGCGGGGACACTGAAGCTTTCTTT